The TCR beta chain under discussion was sequenced for a study of shared clonotypes between healthy human individuals. On the study more broadly: Donors, aged 18 to 49, were a couple of women and three men. CD8 memory received one plate per donor, CD8 naive two, CD4 memory three and CD4 naive three.

Repertoires were generated with immunoSEQ multiplex PCR, while TCRdb's copy carries only in-frame clones and drops some. This sample yields 2 million or so clones, of which 90% to 95% are seen a single time; 0.13% belongs to the top ten. V trimming: 6 bases; J trimming: 9 bases; junction bases outside the gene matches: 8. The CDR3 covers 11 residues. CDR1 is DFQATT and CDR2 is SNEGSKA in the germline V gene (reference sequence). The chain uses TRBV20-1 and TRBJ2-7; 7 bases align to TRBD1. What was sequenced was naive CD4+ T cells sorted from blood. Sample subset: CD45RA+ positively selected. The receptor comes from a man younger than 30 in good health. For the CDR3, the DNA is TGCAGTGCGATCACGACAGGGAGGCAGTACTTC. The encoded protein is CSAITTGRQYF.